The rows below give T cell receptor beta chains drawn from one sample of a study of T cells in Graves' hyperthyroidism and ophthalmopathy. Each CDR3 protein is one row after TCRdb ran MiXCR on the multiplex PCR reads. The data hold 600,000 to 800,000 distinct CDR3 sequences, with under 45% observed a single time. The source material was blood. These TCRs come from a woman between 35 and 50 years old with Graves' hyperthyroidism. Each CDR3 is given with its conserved first and last residue. D genes are given only for firm matches. Size values are once, few and many counts, or a class for expanded clones, and some rows have none.

d_call,j_call,v_call,clone_size,cdr3_nt,cdr3_aa
TRBD2,TRBJ2-7,TRBV29-1,.,TGCAGCCAGGGACTAGCGAGCTCCTACGAGCAGTACTTC,CSQGLASSYEQYF
.,TRBJ1-1,TRBV12-3/TRBV12-4,.,TGTGCCAGCAGTTCACCTGATGGGGGGCGCGACGCTTTCTTT,CASSSPDGGRDAFF
.,TRBJ2-2,TRBV5-4,.,TGCGCCAGCAGCTTCGGTACGGGGGCCGGCACCGGGGAGCTGTTTTTT,CASSFGTGAGTGELFF
.,TRBJ1-6,TRBV3-1,.,TGTGCCAGCAGCCAAGTGTGGGGGGATAATTCACCCCTCCACTTT,CASSQVWGDNSPLHF
.,TRBJ1-4,TRBV9,many,TGTGCCAGCAGCGTAGGAGCCGGCATACCCTATGAAAAACTGTTTTTT,CASSVGAGIPYEKLFF
.,TRBJ2-6,TRBV10-3,once,TGTGCCACGAAGGGCGCCGCTGGGGCCAACGTCCTGACTTTC,CATKGAAGANVLTF
.,TRBJ2-3,TRBV10-3,.,TGTGCCATCAGTGGCGGAGGGGGCCGCACAGATACGCAGTATTTT,CAISGGGGRTDTQYF
.,TRBJ1-3,TRBV5-1,.,TGCGCCAGCAGCCTAGGACAGAATACACTCTCTGGAAACACCATATATTTT,CASSLGQNTLSGNTIYF
TRBD1,TRBJ2-7,TRBV6-1,.,TGTGCCAGCAGATCCGGGACAGGGGTCAACGAGCAGTACTTC,CASRSGTGVNEQYF
.,TRBJ1-2,TRBV12-3/TRBV12-4,many,TGTGCCAGCAGTAAGACAACTAACTATGGCTACACCTTC,CASSKTTNYGYTF
.,TRBJ1-1,TRBV7-2,many,TGTGCCAGCAGCGACCCCTGGAACACTGAAGCTTTCTTT,CASSDPWNTEAFF
.,TRBJ1-3,TRBV7-9,many,TGTGCCAGCAGCTTCGAAACTGGAAACACCATATATTTT,CASSFETGNTIYF
TRBD2,TRBJ2-2,TRBV15,many,TGTGCCACCAGCAGATGGGAGGGAATGGGGCTGTTTTTT,CATSRWEGMGLFF
.,TRBJ2-7,TRBV6-6,few,TGTGCCAGCAGGCGTTACAGGCGGGGCTTAGACTACGAGCAGTACTTC,CASRRYRRGLDYEQYF
TRBD1,TRBJ2-7,TRBV25-1,few,TGTGCCAGCGGACAGGGTGTACACGAGCAGTACTTC,CASGQGVHEQYF
TRBD1,TRBJ1-2,TRBV7-3,.,TGTGCCAGCAGCTCGGACAGGGGGTCGGATACCTACACCTTC,CASSSDRGSDTYTF
.,TRBJ1-4,TRBV10-3,.,TGTGCCATCAGTGAGGCAATAGGGGAAAAACTGTTTTTT,CAISEAIGEKLFF
.,TRBJ2-6,TRBV7-8,many,TGTGCCAGCAGCTTAATCCAGGCCGCAGGGGCCAACGTCCTGACTTTC,CASSLIQAAGANVLTF
.,TRBJ2-1,TRBV7-2,.,TGTGCCAGCAGCGCTGTGGTGGGCAATGAGCAGTTCTTC,CASSAVVGNEQFF
TRBD1,TRBJ1-2,TRBV20-1,.,TGCAGTGCTAGGAACCGGGACAGTAATAACTATGGCTACACCTTC,CSARNRDSNNYGYTF
.,TRBJ1-1,TRBV20-1,few,TGCAGTGCCCGGAACCCGAACACTGAAGCTTTCTTT,CSARNPNTEAFF
TRBD1,TRBJ2-3,TRBV7-2,few,TGTGCCAGCACACCGGGACAGGACACAGATACGCAGTATTTT,CASTPGQDTDTQYF
.,TRBJ2-5,TRBV7-2,.,TGTGCCAGCAGCTTAGTGCGGGACTTCCAAGAGACCCAGTACTTC,CASSLVRDFQETQYF
.,TRBJ2-7,TRBV29-1,.,TGCAGCGTTGACGGAGGGGAGCAGTACTTC,CSVDGGEQYF
TRBD1,TRBJ2-7,TRBV7-2,few,TGTGCCAGCACCGCGTCCGGGACAGGGGGCGAGCAGTACTTC,CASTASGTGGEQYF
.,TRBJ2-2,TRBV10-3,.,TGTGCCATCAGTGAGTCGAATTACGCAGGCCTCGGGGAGCTGTTTTTT,CAISESNYAGLGELFF
.,TRBJ1-1,TRBV10-3,.,TGTGCCATCAGTGAGTCTTGGCAAACGGCTTTCTTT,CAISESWQTAFF
TRBD1,TRBJ1-5,TRBV20-1,.,TGCAGTGCTGGAGACCTTCCTACGTGGGACAGCGTAAATCAGCCCCAGCATTTT,CSAGDLPTWDSVNQPQHF
TRBD1,TRBJ1-1,TRBV2,.,TGTGCCAGCAGCCCCCGACAGGGGGCGCAAGCTGTTATCACTGAAGCTTTCTTT,CASSPRQGAQAVITEAFF
.,TRBJ2-5,TRBV29-1,many,TGCAGCGTCGAACCCGCGAGCCCCACACCGACAGTCGAGACCCAGTACTTC,CSVEPASPTPTVETQYF
TRBD2,TRBJ2-7,TRBV20-1,.,TGCAGTGCTAATGGGGTTGGCGGGAGACCCCCCTACGAGCAGTACTTC,CSANGVGGRPPYEQYF
.,TRBJ2-7,TRBV29-1,.,TGCAGCGTTGAAGGGGGCTACGAGCAGTACTTC,CSVEGGYEQYF
.,TRBJ2-2,TRBV24-1,many,TGTGCCACCAGTGTTGTCGGGGGCGACGGGGAGCTGTTTTTT,CATSVVGGDGELFF
TRBD2,TRBJ2-3,TRBV19,.,TGTGCCAGTAGTCAGTTTAGCGGGGCTAGCACAGATACGCAGTATTTT,CASSQFSGASTDTQYF
TRBD2,TRBJ2-2,TRBV7-2,.,TGTGCCAGCAGCTTACCCACCGGGCTAGCGGCTAACACCGGGGAGCTGTTTTTT,CASSLPTGLAANTGELFF
.,TRBJ1-1,TRBV19,few,TGTGCCAGCACCGCGGACCGGGCGACTGAAGCTTTCTTT,CASTADRATEAFF
.,TRBJ2-6,TRBV7-3,many,TGTGCCAGCAGACCGTCCGGCTCTGGGGCCAACGTCCTGACTTTC,CASRPSGSGANVLTF
.,TRBJ1-1,TRBV14,many,TGTGCCAGCAGCCATGGGGGTGAAGCTTTCTTT,CASSHGGEAFF
TRBD1,TRBJ1-1,TRBV7-2,many,TGTGCCAGCAGCTTAGGGACAGGGTCGGGCACTGAAGCTTTCTTT,CASSLGTGSGTEAFF
.,TRBJ1-3,TRBV7-2,.,TGTGCCAGCAGCGAGAACACCATATATTTT,CASSENTIYF
.,TRBJ1-4,TRBV13,.,TGTGCCAGCTCACCGACGAGCGCCAGGGATGAAAAACTGTTTTTT,CASSPTSARDEKLFF
.,TRBJ1-3,TRBV27,.,TGTGCCAGCAGTCTCCGGACGGGGTCGGGAAACCCCATATATTTT,CASSLRTGSGNPIYF
.,TRBJ1-4,TRBV7-9,.,TGTGCCAGCAGCCCGGGACGGCCAGAAAAACTGTTTTTT,CASSPGRPEKLFF
.,TRBJ1-1,TRBV10-3,many,TGTGCCATCAGTGAGGGTAGGGGGAGTACTGAAGCTTTCTTT,CAISEGRGSTEAFF
.,TRBJ2-6,TRBV19,.,TGTGCCAGTAGTATCGGTGAGAGGTCTGGGGCCAACGTCCTGACTTTC,CASSIGERSGANVLTF